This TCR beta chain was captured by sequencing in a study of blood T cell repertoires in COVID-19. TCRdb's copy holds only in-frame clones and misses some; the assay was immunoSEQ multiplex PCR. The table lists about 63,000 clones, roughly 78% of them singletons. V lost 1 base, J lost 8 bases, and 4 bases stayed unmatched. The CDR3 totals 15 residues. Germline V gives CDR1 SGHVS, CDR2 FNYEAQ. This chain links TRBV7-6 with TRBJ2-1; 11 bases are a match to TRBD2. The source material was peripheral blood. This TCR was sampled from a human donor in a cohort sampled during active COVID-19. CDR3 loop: CASSLVAGGYDEQFF. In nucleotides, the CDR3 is TGTGCCAGCAGCTTAGTAGCGGGAGGGTACGATGAGCAGTTCTTC.